The T cell receptor beta chain described here comes from a study of molecular identifiers for immune sequencing clone quantification. Looking at the study overall: Sequencing covered four of five parts into which replicate RNA from around 20,000 or 100,000 naive CD8 cells was split.

Each library that profiled naive CD8 cells came from roughly 20,000 to 1,000,000 sorted cells with 10%, 30% or 50% RNA. Previously described methods with listed TCR primers produced the bulk TCR libraries. A single record per CDR3 protein comes from TCRdb applying MiXCR to the PCR reads. The sample includes approximately 40,000 distinct CDR3 sequences, 24% seen only once; the top ten take 0.85% to 1%. Points on this clonotype: Antigen: not known.

Overall study findings and caveats: A shared barcode on identical TCR molecules could lead to underestimated sizes for highly expanded clones.

The clonotype comes from a human donor in good health. Some libraries in this study had Jurkat cell RNA spiked in. Material: naive CD8+ T cells from blood, with Jurkat cell RNA spiked in. The subset: FACS-sorted CD8+CD4-CCR7+CD45RA+ naive T cells.

The CDR3 loop is CASSINWNTEAFF. For the CDR3, the DNA is TGTGCCAGTAGTATTAATTGGAACACTGAAGCTTTCTTT. The genes are TRBV19 and TRBJ1-1; no definite D call. The V gene's germline CDR1 is LNHDA and CDR2 SQIVND (reference sequence). The V end lost 3 bases, the J end lost 1 base, and 6 bases lay between the germline ends. The CDR3 has 13 residues.